This T cell receptor beta chain stems from a study of spatial heterogeneity in lung cancer. Study-wide background: Beta-chain sequences were consistently detected more often than alpha-chain sequences. The study observed each unique TCR and UMI combination more than ten times on average in raw reads.

The CDR3 totals 13 residues. Trimming cost V 5 bases and J 8 bases; bases outside gene matches: 6. A few counts support this clonotype. Antigen specificity is unknown. Points from the study as a whole: There were more appearances of ubiquitous expanded tumor TCRs in blood at resection than at follow-up.

As to time point: sample taken at primary tumor resection. Whole RNA, which was extracted from tumor, nontumor lung tissue or frozen PBMC, was sequenced without any cell sorting. From the 5' RACE reads, TCRdb called clonotypes with MiXCR, one entry per CDR3 protein. The sample lists roughly 79,000 distinct CDR3 sequences, about 12% occurring once. The rearrangement links TRBV12-3 or TRBV12-4 to TRBJ2-1, with 7 positions matching TRBD1. The TCR comes from a male donor with early-stage non-small cell lung cancer. The sequencing used PBMCs, collected at surgery. Here the CDR3 reads CASSPQGMDEQFF. Written as DNA, the CDR3 is TGTGCCAGCAGTCCACAGGGGATGGATGAGCAGTTCTTC.